The 5 T cell receptor beta chains presented below share a single source sample, sequenced in a study of T cells in Graves' hyperthyroidism and ophthalmopathy. Amplified TCR beta CDR3 regions derived from RNA transcripts. Researchers ran a first-round RT-PCR on the TCR CDR3 using the HTBI primer set. TCRdb called the multiplex PCR reads again in MiXCR, with one record for every CDR3 protein. The sample records about 380,000 distinct CDR3 sequences, about 15% being singletons. Sequencing was carried out using blood. Every receptor here comes from a woman aged 60-70 years with Graves' hyperthyroidism.

This clonotype was detected only a few times. The rearrangement uses TRBV10-3 and TRBJ2-1, with a possible D match to TRBD2 (6 bases). This CDR3 comprises 14 residues. Germline loops: CDR1 ENHRY, CDR2 SYGVKD. V lost 5 bases, J lost 5 bases, and 13 bases lay in between. DNA for the CDR3: TGTGCCATCAGTCCCGGGACTCCTAACAATGAGCAGTTCTTC. Translating gives CAISPGTPNNEQFF.

In this sample, this clonotype turned up many times. The gene calls are TRBV19 and TRBJ2-5; D call uncertain. V shed 5 bases and J shed 5 bases, with 12 bases lying between them. Germline V gene lookup returns CDR1 LNHDA and CDR2 SQIVND (reference sequence). The CDR3 has 13 amino acids. CDR3 DNA: TGTGCCAGTAGTCGGCTAGTCGATGAGACCCAGTACTTC. It is translated as CASSRLVDETQYF.

This clonotype was observed at least ten times. The V gene is TRBV11-2, the J gene TRBJ2-1; no clear D. Germline V lookup: CDR1 SGHAT, CDR2 FQNNGV. Trimming cost V 1 base and J 10 bases, with 11 bases left between them. This CDR3 comprises 13 residues. DNA for the CDR3: TGTGCCAGCAGCTTAGGGCCTCAAACCGAGCAGTTCTTC. Residues: CASSLGPQTEQFF. Full variable domain (outside the CDR3, taken from reference TRBV11-2 and TRBJ2-1): EAGVAQSPRYKIIEKRQSVAFWCNPISGHATLYWYQQILGQGPKLLIQFQNNGVVDDSQLPKDRFSAERLKGVDSTLKIQPAKLEDSAVYLCASSLGPQTEQFFGPGTRLTVL.

This clonotype has just a few counts. The V call is TRBV4-1, the J call TRBJ2-5, with D perhaps matching TRBD1 (5 bases). The CDR3 runs to 14 residues. V was pared by 0 bases and J by 7 bases, with 12 bases between. The germline gives CDR1 MGHRA, CDR2 YSYEKL. Here the CDR3 DNA reads TGCGCCAGCAGCCAAGATCCAGGGTTGGGGACCCAGTACTTC. It codes for CASSQDPGLGTQYF.

To note about this clonotype: It may be a read error: a sequence one base away is much more abundant. The chain joins TRBV20-1 to TRBJ2-5, with D possibly matching TRBD1 (5 bases). CDR1 DFQATT and CDR2 SNEGSKA come from the germline V gene (reference sequence). Trimming removed 2 bases from V and 5 bases from J, with 15 bases in between. The CDR3 length is 14 residues. Here the CDR3 DNA reads TGCAGTGCTAGAACCCCCAGGGCTGGGGAGACCCAGTACTTC. It is translated as CSARTPRAGETQYF.